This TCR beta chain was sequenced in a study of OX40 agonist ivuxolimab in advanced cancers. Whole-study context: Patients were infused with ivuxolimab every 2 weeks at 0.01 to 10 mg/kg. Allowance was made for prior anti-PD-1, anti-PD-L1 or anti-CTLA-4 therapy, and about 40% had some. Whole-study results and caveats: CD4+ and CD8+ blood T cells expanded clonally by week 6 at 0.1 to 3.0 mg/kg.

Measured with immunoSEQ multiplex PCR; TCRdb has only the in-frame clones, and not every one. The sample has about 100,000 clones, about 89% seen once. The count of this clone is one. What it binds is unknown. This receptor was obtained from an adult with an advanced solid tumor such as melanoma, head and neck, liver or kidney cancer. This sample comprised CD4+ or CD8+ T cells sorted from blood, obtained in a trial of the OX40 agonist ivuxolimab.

The CDR3 is CASSREPTVNTEAFF. The DNA of the CDR3 is TGTGCCAGCAGCCGGGAGCCGACAGTGAACACTGAAGCTTTCTTT. The chain links TRBV27 to TRBJ1-1; possibly TRBD1 for D (5 bases). Germline CDR1 is MNHEY and CDR2 is SMNVEV (reference sequence). The V end was cut by 6 bases, the J end by 0 bases, with 14 bases between. The CDR3 covers 15 residues.